These 23 T cell receptor beta chains were all obtained from the same sample, sequenced in a study of blood T cell repertoires in COVID-19 (dated by TCRdb to 2020 to 2022). Receptors were amplified or captured by the immunoSEQ multiplex PCR assay. This is the immuneACCESS table as TCRdb keeps it, with only in-frame sequences that have V and J called. A part of the clones is gone; compared with another copy, unresolved V genes explain less than half, and the rest is unexplained. The sample data list some 310,000 clones, and roughly 91% of these were observed just once. Jointly, the top ten make up 1% of the sample. The specimen was peripheral blood. The receptor set was obtained from a man between 45 and 60 years old with active or convalescent COVID-19.

The chain uses TRBV25-1 and TRBJ2-5; 11 positions match TRBD2. V trimming: 4 bases; J trimming: 3 bases; junction bases outside the gene matches: 7. From germline, CDR1 is MGHDK and CDR2 SYGVNS. The length of the CDR3 is 16 residues. CDR3 loop: CASSAWGTSGEETQYF. DNA for the CDR3: TGTGCCAGCAGTGCCTGGGGGACTAGCGGAGAAGAGACCCAGTACTTC.

The V gene is TRBV28, the J gene TRBJ1-2; 7 bases agree with TRBD1. The CDR3 is made up of 15 amino acids. Germline V CDR1 and CDR2: MDHEN, SYDVKM. V dropped 6 bases and J dropped 1; count of bases not matched to a gene: 8. The CDR3 region is CASSQQGLFNYGYTF. As DNA, the CDR3 is TGTGCCAGCAGCCAACAGGGGTTGTTTAACTATGGCTACACCTTC.

This clone has a single count. The chain is built from TRBV5-1 and TRBJ2-7; 9 bases agree with TRBD1. The germline gives CDR1 SGHRS, CDR2 YFSETQ. This CDR3 contains 15 residues. The V and J ends lost 6 bases and 2 bases, in that order; junction bases with no gene match: 9. The CDR3 bases are TGCGCCAGCACCCCCGGGACAGGGAACACCTACGAGCAGTACTTC. Protein sequence: CASTPGTGNTYEQYF.

The chain links TRBV5-1 to TRBJ1-4; D unresolved. Germline assignment: CDR1 SGHRS and CDR2 YFSETQ. With 5 bases removed from V and 6 bases from J, the gap between germline ends came to 11 bases. There are 13 residues in the CDR3. The CDR3 is CASREVGYEKLFF. DNA for the CDR3: TGCGCCAGCAGGGAAGTGGGCTATGAAAAACTGTTTTTT. The variable domain in full, with the rest retrieved from reference TRBV5-1 and TRBJ1-4, is KAGVTQTPRYLIKTRGQQVTLSCSPISGHRSVSWYQQTPGQGLQFLFEYFSETQRNKGNFPGRFSGRQFSNSRSEMNVSTLELGDSALYLCASREVGYEKLFFGSGTQLSVL.

J is TRBJ2-6 and V is TRBV5-1; possible D gene TRBD1, 5 bases. The length of the CDR3 is 14 residues. V was pared by 6 bases and J by 9 bases, with 16 bases between. Germline V CDR1 and CDR2: SGHRS, YFSETQ. As DNA, the CDR3 is TGCGCCAGCAACTCTCTAGGGGTTGACAACGTCCTGACTTTC. This codes for CASNSLGVDNVLTF.

This rearrangement joins TRBV18 to TRBJ2-7; 8 bases are a match to TRBD1. This CDR3 is 14 amino acids long. Germline V gene lookup returns CDR1 KGHSH and CDR2 LQKENI. The junction had 3 bases not matched to a gene; V was cut back by 0 bases and J by 5 bases. CDR3 in DNA: TGTGCCAGCTCACCACCACCAGGGGGCGACGAGCAGTACTTC. This gives the protein CASSPPPGGDEQYF.

This chain connects TRBV2 to TRBJ1-2; the match to TRBD1 covers 7 bases. CDR3 length: 14 amino acids. With V trimmed by 5 bases and J by 3 bases, 6 bases remained unmatched. From germline, CDR1 is SNHLY and CDR2 FYNNEI. This CDR3 reads CASSILGQDYGYTF. The CDR3 DNA reads as TGTGCCAGCAGTATATTAGGACAGGACTATGGCTACACCTTC.

CDR3 residues: CASSPMGLGVGNEQFF. CDR3 DNA: TGTGCCAGCTCACCGATGGGCCTCGGGGTAGGCAATGAGCAGTTCTTC. The rearrangement joins TRBV18 to TRBJ2-1; possibly TRBD2 for D (5 bases). There are 16 residues in the CDR3. From germline, CDR1 is KGHSH and CDR2 LQKENI. With 3 bases removed from V and 6 bases from J, the gap between germline ends came to 18 bases.

This clone was seen more than once but under ten times. The chain carries TRBV5-1 and TRBJ2-1, with D possibly being TRBD2 (6 bases). Deletions cut 4 bases from V and 2 bases from J, with 13 bases between. The CDR3 length is 15 residues. Germline values: CDR1 SGHRS, CDR2 YFSETQ. In DNA form, the CDR3 reads TGCGCCAGCAGCCCCTTCGCGGGAACCTACAATGAGCAGTTCTTC. Translating gives CASSPFAGTYNEQFF. The whole variable domain, filled in from reference TRBV5-1 and TRBJ2-1, reads KAGVTQTPRYLIKTRGQQVTLSCSPISGHRSVSWYQQTPGQGLQFLFEYFSETQRNKGNFPGRFSGRQFSNSRSEMNVSTLELGDSALYLCASSPFAGTYNEQFFGPGTRLTVL.

V is TRBV10-3 and J is TRBJ2-1; a weak D match, TRBD1 (6 bases). The CDR3 is 15 residues long. The ends were cut back, 2 bases at V and 3 bases at J, with 11 bases in the middle. Germline V gene sequence: CDR1 ENHRY, CDR2 SYGVKD. CDR3: CAISEGTTIYNEQFF. In DNA form, the CDR3 reads TGTGCCATCAGTGAGGGGACAACAATCTACAATGAGCAGTTCTTC.

The CDR3 protein is CAWRGGGQTMTDTQYF. The CDR3 bases are TGTGCCTGGAGAGGCGGCGGACAGACGATGACAGATACGCAGTATTTT. The gene calls are TRBV30 and TRBJ2-3; D is possibly TRBD1 (6 bases). CDR1 is GTSNPN, CDR2 SVGIG, per germline (reference sequence). The V end lost 3 bases, the J end lost 3 bases, and 19 bases lay between the germline ends. The CDR3 totals 16 residues.

In this sample, this clone turned up once. The chain joins TRBV2 to TRBJ1-4; a possible D gene is TRBD1 (6 bases). Trimming took off 5 bases at V and 7 bases at J, with 11 bases between the two ends. This CDR3 contains 13 residues. CDR1 is SNHLY, CDR2 FYNNEI, per germline. Here the CDR3 reads CASSYRASEKLFF. For the CDR3, the DNA is TGTGCCAGCAGTTACAGGGCTAGTGAAAAACTGTTTTTT.

This sequence joins TRBV7-2 and TRBJ1-5; D uncertain. The CDR3 extends over 16 amino acids. CDR1 and CDR2 from the germline V gene are SGHTA and FQGNSA. Trimming cost V 0 bases and J 6 bases, with 15 bases left between them. CDR3 DNA: TGTGCCAGCAGCTTAGCCCCAAGCAGAACGGGTCAGCCCCAGCATTTT. It yields the protein CASSLAPSRTGQPQHF.

The rearrangement uses TRBV6-5 and TRBJ1-3, with D perhaps TRBD1 (6 bases). Trimming removed 10 bases at V and 0 bases at J, with 16 bases between. This CDR3 spans 15 amino acids. Germline V lookup: CDR1 MNHEY, CDR2 SVGAGI. The CDR3 coding sequence is TGTGCCACCCTCAACAGGGTAGGCTCTGGAAACACCATATATTTT. This translates into CATLNRVGSGNTIYF.

The chain links TRBV13 to TRBJ2-2, with TRBD2 matching 7 bases. The junction had 9 bases not matched to a gene; V was cut back by 5 bases and J by 3 bases. The CDR3 is 16 amino acids. CDR1 and CDR2 from the germline V gene are PRHDT and FYEKMQ (reference sequence). The CDR3 reads CASSQPWLADTGELFF. In DNA, the CDR3 is TGTGCCAGCAGCCAACCATGGCTAGCGGACACCGGGGAGCTGTTTTTT. The full variable domain, with the rest looked up from reference TRBV13 and TRBJ2-2, is AAGVIQSPRHLIKEKRETATLKCYPIPRHDTVYWYQQGPGQDPQFLISFYEKMQSDKGSIPDRFSAQQFSDYHSELNMSSLELGDSALYFCASSQPWLADTGELFFGEGSRLTVL.

The rearrangement uses TRBV30 and TRBJ1-4; D gene ambiguous. Germline CDR1 is GTSNPN and CDR2 is SVGIG (reference sequence). There are 14 residues in the CDR3. Trimming took 0 bases from V and 8 from J, leaving 13 bases between them. The DNA for the CDR3 is TGTGCCTGGAGTGTCGAGGGCATCGGAGAAAAACTGTTTTTT. Translation: CAWSVEGIGEKLFF.

This clone occurred once. The chain combines TRBV6-6 with TRBJ1-6, with 9 bases lining up with TRBD1. Germline loops: CDR1 MNHNY, CDR2 SVGAGI (reference sequence). The V segment lost 7 bases and the J segment 9 bases; nucleotides outside the gene matches: 10. This CDR3 region has 15 residues. This CDR3 reads CASTEPGQGSSPLHF. CDR3 DNA: TGTGCCAGCACCGAACCGGGACAGGGTTCTTCACCCCTCCACTTT.

The rearrangement uses TRBV24-1 and TRBJ1-5, with 10 positions matching TRBD1. V dropped 3 bases and J dropped 3; count of bases not matched to a gene: 4. CDR1 and CDR2 (germline): KGHDR, SFDVKD. There are 16 residues in the CDR3. DNA for the CDR3: TGTGCCACCAGTGATCGGACAGGGGGGAACAATCAGCCCCAGCATTTT. It encodes CATSDRTGGNNQPQHF.

The V call is TRBV7-2, the J call TRBJ2-1; a possible D gene is TRBD1 (6 bases). Germline-derived CDR1 and CDR2 are SGHTA and FQGNSA. The V gene lost 5 bases and the J gene lost 11 bases, with 16 bases spanning the gap. The CDR3 runs 13 residues. CDR3 residues: CASSPRTAPQQFF. CDR3 nucleotide sequence: TGTGCCAGCAGCCCGAGGACAGCCCCTCAGCAGTTCTTC.

This chain connects TRBV6-2 or TRBV6-3 to TRBJ2-4; maybe TRBD1 (5 bases). This CDR3 has 15 residues. V lost 2 bases and J lost 2, with 10 bases in between. Germline V lookup: CDR1 MNHEY, CDR2 SVGEGT. The CDR3 coding sequence is TGTGCCAGCAGTTACAGGGGCTTGACCAAAAACATTCAGTACTTC. This gives the protein CASSYRGLTKNIQYF.

The chain recombines TRBV4-1 with TRBJ2-2, with D perhaps matching TRBD1 (6 bases). The CDR3 contains 19 residues. Between the trimmed V and J ends, which lost 0 bases and 2 bases, there was a span of 19 bases. Germline CDR1 MGHRA, CDR2 YSYEKL. CDR3 bases: TGCGCCAGCAGCCAAGATTACCCTAGGGGACATATAAACACCGGGGAGCTGTTTTTT. This codes for CASSQDYPRGHINTGELFF.

The chain carries TRBV7-2 and TRBJ2-1; 7 bases align to TRBD2. The CDR3 has 15 amino acids. Looked up from germline, CDR1 is SGHTA and CDR2 is FQGNSA. J lost 4 bases, V lost 2 bases, and 5 bases had no gene match. The chain's CDR3 is CASSLLGGGYNEQFF. For the CDR3, the DNA is TGTGCCAGCAGCTTATTGGGGGGGGGTTACAATGAGCAGTTCTTC.

The CDR3 sequence is CASSLIRGSYGYTF. CDR3 DNA: TGTGCCAGCAGTTTGATTCGGGGATCCTATGGCTACACCTTC. J is TRBJ1-2 and V is TRBV28; D gene unclear. Germline CDR1 is MDHEN and CDR2 is SYDVKM. V shed 3 bases and J shed 4 bases, with 12 bases lying between them. The CDR3 has 14 residues.